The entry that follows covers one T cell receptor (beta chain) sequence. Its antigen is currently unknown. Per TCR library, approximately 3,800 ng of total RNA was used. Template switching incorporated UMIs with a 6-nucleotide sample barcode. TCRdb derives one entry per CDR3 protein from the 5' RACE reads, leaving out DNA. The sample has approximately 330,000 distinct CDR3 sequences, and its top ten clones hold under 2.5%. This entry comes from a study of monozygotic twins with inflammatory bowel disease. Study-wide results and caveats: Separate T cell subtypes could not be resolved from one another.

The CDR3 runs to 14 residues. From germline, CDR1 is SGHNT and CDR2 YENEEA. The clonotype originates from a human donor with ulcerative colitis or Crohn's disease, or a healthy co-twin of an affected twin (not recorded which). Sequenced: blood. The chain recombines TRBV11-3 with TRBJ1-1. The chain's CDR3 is CASSSRPMNTEAFF.